This T cell receptor (beta chain) was recovered during a study of beta chain features in type 1 diabetes. The study's findings and limits: The naive, central memory and Treg TCRB repertoires of patients appeared to be more similar to one another than those of healthy donors.

CD45RO/CCR7/CD25/CD127/CD95/CD27 sorting isolated CD4+ naive, central memory, regulatory and stem cell-like memory cells. Concerning this clone: Antigen: not known.

The CDR3 covers 15 residues. Trimming removed 1 base at V and 3 bases at J, with 10 bases between. Germline V lookup: CDR1 SGHKS, CDR2 YYEKEE (reference sequence). The study reverse transcribed the entire isolated RNA, so it sequenced expressed TCRB transcripts. There were 3.5 million or so reads on average in the naive, central memory and regulatory T cell samples. Measured with immunoSEQ multiplex PCR; TCRdb has only the in-frame clones, and not every one. The sample yields 130,000 to 150,000 clones, under 60% seen once. The clonotype was recovered from a man younger than 30 in good health. Sequencing used Tregs from blood. The chain employs TRBV5-5 and TRBJ2-2; D is unresolved. CDR3 nucleotide sequence: TGTGCCAGCAGCTTGATTACAGCTGACACCGGGGAGCTGTTTTTT. The encoded protein is CASSLITADTGELFF.